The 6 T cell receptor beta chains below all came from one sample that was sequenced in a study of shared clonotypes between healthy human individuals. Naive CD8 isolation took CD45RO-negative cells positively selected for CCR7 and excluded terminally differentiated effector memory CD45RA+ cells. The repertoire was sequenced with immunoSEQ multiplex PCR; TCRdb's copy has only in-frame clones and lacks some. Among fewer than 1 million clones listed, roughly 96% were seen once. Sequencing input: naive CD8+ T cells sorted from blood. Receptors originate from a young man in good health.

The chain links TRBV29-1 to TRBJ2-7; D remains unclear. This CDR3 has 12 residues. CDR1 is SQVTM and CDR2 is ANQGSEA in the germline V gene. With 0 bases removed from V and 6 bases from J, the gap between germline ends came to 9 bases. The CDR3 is CSVEDGTPEQYF. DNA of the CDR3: TGCAGCGTTGAAGATGGAACCCCCGAGCAGTACTTC.

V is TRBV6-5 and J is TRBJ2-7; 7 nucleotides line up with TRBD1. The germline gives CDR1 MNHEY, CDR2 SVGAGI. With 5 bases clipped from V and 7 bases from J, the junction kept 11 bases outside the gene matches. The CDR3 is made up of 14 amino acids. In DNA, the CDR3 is TGTGCCAGCAGTCCGACAGGGTGGACGGATGAGCAGTACTTC. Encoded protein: CASSPTGWTDEQYF.

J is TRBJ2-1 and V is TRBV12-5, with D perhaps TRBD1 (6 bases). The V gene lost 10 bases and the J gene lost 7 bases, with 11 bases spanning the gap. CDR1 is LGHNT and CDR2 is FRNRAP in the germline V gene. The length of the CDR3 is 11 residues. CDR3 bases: TGTGCTACCCTAACAGGGAATGAGCAGTTCTTC. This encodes CATLTGNEQFF.

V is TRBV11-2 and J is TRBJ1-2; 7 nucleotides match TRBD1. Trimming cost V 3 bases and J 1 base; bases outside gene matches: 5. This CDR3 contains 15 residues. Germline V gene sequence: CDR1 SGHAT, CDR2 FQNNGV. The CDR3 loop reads CASSLTGSHNYGYTF. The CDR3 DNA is TGTGCCAGCAGCTTGACAGGGTCACATAACTATGGCTACACCTTC.

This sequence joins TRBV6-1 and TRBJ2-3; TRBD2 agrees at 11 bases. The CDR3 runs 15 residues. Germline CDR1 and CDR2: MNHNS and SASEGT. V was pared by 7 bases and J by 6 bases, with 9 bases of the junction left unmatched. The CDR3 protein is CASNQLAGAGDTQYF. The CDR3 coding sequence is TGTGCCAGCAACCAACTAGCGGGAGCTGGGGATACGCAGTATTTT.

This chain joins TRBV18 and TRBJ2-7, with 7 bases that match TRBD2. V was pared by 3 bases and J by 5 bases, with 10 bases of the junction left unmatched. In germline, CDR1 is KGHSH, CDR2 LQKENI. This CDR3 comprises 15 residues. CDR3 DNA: TGTGCCAGCTCACCGTCTTCGGGGAGGGCCGACGAGCAGTACTTC. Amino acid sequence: CASSPSSGRADEQYF.